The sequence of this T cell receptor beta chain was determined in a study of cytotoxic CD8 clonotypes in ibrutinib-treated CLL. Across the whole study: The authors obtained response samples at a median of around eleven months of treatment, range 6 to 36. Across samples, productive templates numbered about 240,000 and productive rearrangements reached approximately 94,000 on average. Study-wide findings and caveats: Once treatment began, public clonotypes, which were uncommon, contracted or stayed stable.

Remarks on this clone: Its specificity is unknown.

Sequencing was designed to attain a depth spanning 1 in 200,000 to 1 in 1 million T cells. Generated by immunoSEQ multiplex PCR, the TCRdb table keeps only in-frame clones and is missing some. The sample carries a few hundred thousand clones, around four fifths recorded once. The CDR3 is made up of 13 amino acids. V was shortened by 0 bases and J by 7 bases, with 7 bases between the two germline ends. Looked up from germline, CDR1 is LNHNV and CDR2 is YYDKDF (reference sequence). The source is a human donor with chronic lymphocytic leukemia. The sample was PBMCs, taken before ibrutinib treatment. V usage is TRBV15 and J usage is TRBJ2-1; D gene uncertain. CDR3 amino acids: CATSRDLRNEQFF. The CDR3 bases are TGTGCCACCAGCAGAGATCTTAGGAATGAGCAGTTCTTC.